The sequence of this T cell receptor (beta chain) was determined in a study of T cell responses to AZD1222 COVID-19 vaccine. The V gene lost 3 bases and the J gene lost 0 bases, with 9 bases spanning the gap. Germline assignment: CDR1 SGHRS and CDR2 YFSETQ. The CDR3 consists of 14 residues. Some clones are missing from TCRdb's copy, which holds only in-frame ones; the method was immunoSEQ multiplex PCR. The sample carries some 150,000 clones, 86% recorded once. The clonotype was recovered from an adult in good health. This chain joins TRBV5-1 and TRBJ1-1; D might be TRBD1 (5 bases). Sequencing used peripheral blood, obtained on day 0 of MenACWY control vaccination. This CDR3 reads CASSSKTVNTEAFF. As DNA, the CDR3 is TGCGCCAGCAGCTCCAAGACAGTGAACACTGAAGCTTTCTTT.